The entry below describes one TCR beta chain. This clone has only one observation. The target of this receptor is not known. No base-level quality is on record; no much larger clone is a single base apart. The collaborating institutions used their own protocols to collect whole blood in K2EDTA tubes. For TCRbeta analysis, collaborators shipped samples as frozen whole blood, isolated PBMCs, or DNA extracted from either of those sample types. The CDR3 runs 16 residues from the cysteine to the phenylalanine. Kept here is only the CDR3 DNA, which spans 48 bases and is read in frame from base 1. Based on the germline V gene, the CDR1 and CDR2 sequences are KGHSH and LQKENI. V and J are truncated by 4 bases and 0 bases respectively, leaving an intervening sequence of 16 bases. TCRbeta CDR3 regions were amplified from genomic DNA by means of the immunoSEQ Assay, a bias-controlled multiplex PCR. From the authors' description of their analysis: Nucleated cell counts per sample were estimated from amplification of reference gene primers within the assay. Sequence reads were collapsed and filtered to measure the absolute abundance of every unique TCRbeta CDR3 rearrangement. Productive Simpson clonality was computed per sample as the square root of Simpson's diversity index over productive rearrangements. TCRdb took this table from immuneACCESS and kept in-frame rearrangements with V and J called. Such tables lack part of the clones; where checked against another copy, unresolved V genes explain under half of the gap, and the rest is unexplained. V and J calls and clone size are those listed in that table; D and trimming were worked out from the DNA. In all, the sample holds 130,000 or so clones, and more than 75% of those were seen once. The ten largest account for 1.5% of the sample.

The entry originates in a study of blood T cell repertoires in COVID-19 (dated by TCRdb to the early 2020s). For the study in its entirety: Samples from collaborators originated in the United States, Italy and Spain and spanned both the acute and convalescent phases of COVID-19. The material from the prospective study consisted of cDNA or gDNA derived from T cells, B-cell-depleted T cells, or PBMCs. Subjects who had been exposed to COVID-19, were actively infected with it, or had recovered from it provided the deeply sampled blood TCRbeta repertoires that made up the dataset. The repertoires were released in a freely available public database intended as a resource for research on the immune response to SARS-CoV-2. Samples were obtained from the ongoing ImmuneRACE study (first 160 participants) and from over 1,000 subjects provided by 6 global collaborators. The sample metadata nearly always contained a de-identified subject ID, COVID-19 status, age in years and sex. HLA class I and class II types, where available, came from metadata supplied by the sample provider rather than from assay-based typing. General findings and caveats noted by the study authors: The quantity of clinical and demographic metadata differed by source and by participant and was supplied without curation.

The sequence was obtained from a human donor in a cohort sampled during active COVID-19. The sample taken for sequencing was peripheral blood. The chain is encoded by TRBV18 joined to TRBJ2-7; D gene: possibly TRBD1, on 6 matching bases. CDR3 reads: CASSLGGRQFSYEQYF. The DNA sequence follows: TGTGCCAGCTCACTTGGGGGCCGACAGTTCTCCTACGAGCAGTACTTC. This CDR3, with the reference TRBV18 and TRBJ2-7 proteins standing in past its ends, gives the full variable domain NAGVMQNPRHLVRRRGQEARLRCSPMKGHSHVYWYRQLPEEGLKFMVYLQKENIIDESGMPKERFSAEFPKEGPSILRIQQVVRGDSAAYFCASSLGGRQFSYEQYFGPGTRLTVT.